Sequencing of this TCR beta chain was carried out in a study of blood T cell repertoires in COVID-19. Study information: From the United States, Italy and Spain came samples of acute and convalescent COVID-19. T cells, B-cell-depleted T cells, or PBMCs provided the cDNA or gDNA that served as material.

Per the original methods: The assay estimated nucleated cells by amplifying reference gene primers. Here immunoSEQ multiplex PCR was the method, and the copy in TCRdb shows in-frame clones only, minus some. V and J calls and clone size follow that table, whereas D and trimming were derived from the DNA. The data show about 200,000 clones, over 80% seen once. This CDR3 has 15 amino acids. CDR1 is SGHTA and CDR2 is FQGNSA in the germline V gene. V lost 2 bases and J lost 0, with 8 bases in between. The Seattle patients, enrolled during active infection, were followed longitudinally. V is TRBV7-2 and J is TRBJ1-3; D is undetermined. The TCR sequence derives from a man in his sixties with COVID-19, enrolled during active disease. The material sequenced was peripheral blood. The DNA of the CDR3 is TGTGCCAGCAGCTTACGGCGGGACTCTGGAAACACCATATATTTT. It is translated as CASSLRRDSGNTIYF. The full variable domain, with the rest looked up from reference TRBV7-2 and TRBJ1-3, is GAGVSQSPSNKVTEKGKDVELRCDPISGHTALYWYRQSLGQGLEFLIYFQGNSAPDKSGLPSDRFSAERTGGSVSTLTIQRTQQEDSAVYLCASSLRRDSGNTIYFGEGSWLTVV.